The clone carrying this T cell receptor beta chain occurred a few times. Combining iRepertoire HTBI primers with Arm-PCR of CDR3 regions, the authors built TCR beta libraries. TCRdb reanalysed the multiplex PCR reads using MiXCR and keeps one entry per CDR3 protein. The sample records 530,000 or so distinct CDR3 sequences, 15% to 20% being singletons. The data are from a study of regulatory T cells in long-lasting Graves disease. The time point: newly diagnosed GD, antithyroid drugs for less than 3 months. Isolated PBMC RNA provided the starting material for the TCR library. The V end was cut by 0 bases, the J end by 4 bases, with 10 bases between. The CDR3 runs 14 residues. From germline, CDR1 is SGHRS and CDR2 YFSETQ. This same sample was also part of a study on T cells in Graves' hyperthyroidism and ophthalmopathy.

This chain uses TRBV5-1 with TRBJ2-5; possibly TRBD1 for D (6 bases). This receptor was identified in a young man with Graves disease. The sequencing used peripheral blood mononuclear cells (PBMCs), collected at new diagnosis, from a patient treated with antithyroid drugs. The CDR3 region is CASSLDTGRETQYF. CDR3 DNA: TGCGCCAGCAGCTTGGATACAGGGAGAGAGACCCAGTACTTC.